The present entry profiles one TCR beta chain with its context. Its target is unknown. Clones were sequenced by immunoSEQ multiplex PCR, and TCRdb holds only the in-frame ones, with some missing. The sample includes approximately 200,000 clones, around 86% seen only once; the top ten take less than 3%. V lost 5 bases, J lost 3 bases, and 8 bases stayed unmatched. Germline CDR1 reads SGHAT; CDR2 reads FQDESV (reference sequence). This CDR3 comprises 15 residues. The sample comes from a study of T cell responses to AZD1222 COVID-19 vaccine. Study-wide results and limits: Only 5 or 6 AZD1222 recipients were seropositive at baseline. Spike was spanned by vaccine-associated CD4 TCRs, with dominance at 160-218 and 743-854. Following two doses of AZD1222, Spike-specific TCR breadth and depth rose.

The chain joins TRBV11-1 to TRBJ2-7; 9 bases are a match to TRBD1. The sequence came from an adult in good health. The sample consisted of peripheral blood, taken on day 0 of MenACWY control vaccination. CDR3 bases: TGTGCCAGCAGCGTTTTCCCGGACAGGGGCTACGAGCAGTACTTC. This gives the protein CASSVFPDRGYEQYF.